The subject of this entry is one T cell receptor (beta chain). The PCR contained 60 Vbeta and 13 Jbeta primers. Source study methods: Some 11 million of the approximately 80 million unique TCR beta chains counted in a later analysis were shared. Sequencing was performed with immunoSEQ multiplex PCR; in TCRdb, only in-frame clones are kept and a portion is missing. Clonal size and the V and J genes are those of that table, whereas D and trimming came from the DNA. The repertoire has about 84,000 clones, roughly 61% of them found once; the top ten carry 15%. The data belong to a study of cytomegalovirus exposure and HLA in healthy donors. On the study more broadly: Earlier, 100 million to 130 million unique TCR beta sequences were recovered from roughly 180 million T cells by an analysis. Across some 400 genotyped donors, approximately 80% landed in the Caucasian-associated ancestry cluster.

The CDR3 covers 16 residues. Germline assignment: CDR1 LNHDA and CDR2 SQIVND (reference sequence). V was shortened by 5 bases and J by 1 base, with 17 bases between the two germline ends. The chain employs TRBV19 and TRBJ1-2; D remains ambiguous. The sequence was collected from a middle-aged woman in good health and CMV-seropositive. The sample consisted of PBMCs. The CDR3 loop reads CASSLRAQHVNYGYTF. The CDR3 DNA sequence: TGTGCCAGTAGTCTGAGGGCACAGCATGTTAACTATGGCTACACCTTC.